This TCR beta chain is drawn from a study of lymphopenia after photon versus proton radiotherapy. The repertoire was sequenced with immunoSEQ multiplex PCR; TCRdb's copy has only in-frame clones and lacks some. The table lists around 30,000 clones, 89% of them singletons. The sample in question was peripheral blood, obtained from a patient treated with proton-based radiotherapy. This TCR derives from a woman in her 70s with pancreatic cancer. Some clones in this sample may be carry-over from other donors' samples.

CDR3 sequence: CASSQDLIGAGSPLHF. The DNA for the CDR3 is TGTGCCAGCAGCCAAGATTTAATAGGGGCCGGTTCACCCCTCCACTTT. V and J are TRBV4-2 and TRBJ1-6; maybe TRBD1 (5 bases). Trimming took off 0 bases at V and 9 bases at J, with 15 bases between the two ends. Per the germline V gene, CDR1 is LGHNA and CDR2 is YNFKEQ. CDR3 length: 16 amino acids.